A single sample is the source of the 31 T cell receptor beta chains below, sequenced in a study of cytomegalovirus exposure and HLA in healthy donors. Here immunoSEQ multiplex PCR was the method, and the copy in TCRdb shows in-frame clones only, minus some. The sample gives tens of thousands of clones, approximately 93% of which show up once; 1.1% is in the top ten. Sequencing was performed on PBMCs. The receptors shown here come from a woman younger than 45 in good health and CMV-seropositive.

V usage is TRBV7-8 and J usage is TRBJ2-7; 15 bases are shared with TRBD2. Germline V lookup: CDR1 SGHVS, CDR2 FQNEAQ. V shed 6 bases, J shed 6 bases, and the junction held 12 bases outside the gene matches. CDR3 length: 17 residues. CDR3 amino acids: CASSKQRTSGRATEQYF. The CDR3 DNA follows: TGTGCCAGCAGTAAGCAGAGGACTAGCGGGAGGGCAACCGAGCAGTACTTC.

The chain combines TRBV5-1 with TRBJ2-1, with 7 positions matching TRBD2. J was trimmed by 0 bases and V by 2 bases; bases with no gene match: 5. Germline V CDR1 and CDR2: SGHRS, YFSETQ. CDR3 size: 16 residues. CDR3 sequence reads: CASSFVGGSSYNEQFF. CDR3 coding DNA: TGCGCCAGCAGCTTTGTCGGCGGGAGCTCCTACAATGAGCAGTTCTTC.

This sequence joins TRBV27 and TRBJ2-2, with 13 bases aligning to TRBD2. This CDR3 is built from 17 residues. Germline CDR1 is MNHEY and CDR2 is SMNVEV (reference sequence). V gave up 7 bases and J gave up 6 bases; unmatched junction bases: 11. CDR3 in DNA: TGTGCCAGCAAGTCCCATTTACTAGCGGGAGGGTCCGGGGAGCTGTTTTTT. It yields the protein CASKSHLLAGGSGELFF.

The V call is TRBV28, the J call TRBJ1-3, with 8 bases aligning to TRBD1. Germline V gene sequence: CDR1 MDHEN, CDR2 SYDVKM. This CDR3 comprises 15 residues. V trimming: 5 bases; J trimming: 2 bases; junction bases outside the gene matches: 5. CDR3 coding DNA: TGTGCCAGCAGTATCTCGACAGGGGCTGGAAACACCATATATTTT. As protein: CASSISTGAGNTIYF. The full variable domain, with the rest looked up from reference TRBV28 and TRBJ1-3, is DVKVTQSSRYLVKRTGEKVFLECVQDMDHENMFWYRQDPGLGLRLIYFSYDVKMKEKGDIPEGYSVSREKKERFSLILESASTNQTSMYLCASSISTGAGNTIYFGEGSWLTVV.

The chain uses TRBV7-3 and TRBJ2-3, with D tentatively TRBD2 (5 bases). The CDR3 totals 15 residues. Germline CDR1 reads SGHTA; CDR2 reads FQGTGA. The germline V and J ends were trimmed by 2 bases and 0 bases, with 9 bases remaining between them. As DNA, the CDR3 is TGTGCCAGCAGCTTAGCCGGGATTAGCACAGATACGCAGTATTTT. Amino acid sequence: CASSLAGISTDTQYF.

The rearrangement links TRBV7-9 to TRBJ1-1, with 7 bases matching TRBD1. V was clipped by 3 bases and J by 11 bases; unmatched bases: 9. Germline CDR1 SEHNR, CDR2 FQNEAQ (reference sequence). CDR3 length equals 13 residues. The CDR3 reads CASSFGDRVAAFF. The CDR3 DNA reads TGTGCCAGCAGCTTTGGCGACAGGGTGGCGGCTTTCTTT.

V and J are TRBV2 and TRBJ2-1, with TRBD1 identical over 8 bases. The ends lost 2 bases at V and 5 bases at J; junction bases unmatched: 11. The CDR3 extends over 17 amino acids. Looked up from germline, CDR1 is SNHLY and CDR2 is FYNNEI. The CDR3 nucleotides are TGTGCCAGCAGTGAATGGTTCCGGACAGGGCAACACAATGAGCAGTTCTTC. As protein: CASSEWFRTGQHNEQFF.

Only one count was recorded for this clone. The J gene is TRBJ1-1, the V gene TRBV19; D remains ambiguous. Trimming stripped 8 bases from V and 1 base from J, with 11 bases between. This CDR3 contains 13 residues. CDR1 LNHDA and CDR2 SQIVND come from the germline V gene (reference sequence). As DNA, the CDR3 is TGTGCCAGTGGGGAGGGATCGAACACTGAAGCTTTCTTT. Its translation is CASGEGSNTEAFF.

The chain employs TRBV7-9 and TRBJ2-3; D may be TRBD2 (6 bases). The CDR3 contains 12 residues. V shed 8 bases and J shed 4 bases, with 10 bases lying between them. From germline, CDR1 is SEHNR and CDR2 FQNEAQ (reference sequence). This chain's CDR3 is CASLGEADTQYF. The CDR3 bases are TGTGCCAGCCTGGGGGAGGCAGATACGCAGTATTTT.

The chain has TRBV5-4 and TRBJ2-7; the D gene is possibly TRBD2 (5 bases). With 4 bases removed from V and 2 bases from J, the gap between germline ends came to 10 bases. CDR1 is SGHNT and CDR2 is YYREEE in the germline V gene (reference sequence). The CDR3 is 13 residues long. Here the CDR3 reads CASSRTGTYEQYF. Here the CDR3 DNA reads TGTGCCAGCAGCAGGACGGGGACCTACGAGCAGTACTTC.

The V gene is TRBV5-4, the J gene TRBJ2-7; maybe TRBD2 (6 bases). Trimming took off 6 bases at V and 5 bases at J, with 18 bases between the two ends. The germline V gene encodes CDR1 SGHNT and CDR2 YYREEE (reference sequence). The CDR3 has 14 amino acids. The CDR3 is CASTIIRRGHEQYF. The CDR3 coding sequence is TGTGCCAGCACCATTATAAGGAGGGGCCACGAGCAGTACTTC.

This chain links TRBV28 with TRBJ1-1, with unresolved D. Germline V gives CDR1 MDHEN, CDR2 SYDVKM. V was clipped by 7 bases and J by 3 bases, with 18 bases between them. This CDR3 region has 15 residues. The CDR3: CASTPPVLSDTEAFF. The DNA of the CDR3 is TGTGCCAGCACCCCCCCCGTCCTTTCGGACACTGAAGCTTTCTTT.

The chain joins TRBV28 to TRBJ2-5; the D gene is possibly TRBD2 (5 bases). CDR1 and CDR2 (germline): MDHEN, SYDVKM. This CDR3 comprises 14 residues. The V end was cut by 5 bases, the J end by 5 bases, with 15 bases between. The DNA of the CDR3 is TGTGCCAGCAGTCCCGATCCCAGGAGGGAGACCCAGTACTTC. Its translation is CASSPDPRRETQYF. The whole variable domain, remainder taken from reference TRBV28 and TRBJ2-5, is DVKVTQSSRYLVKRTGEKVFLECVQDMDHENMFWYRQDPGLGLRLIYFSYDVKMKEKGDIPEGYSVSREKKERFSLILESASTNQTSMYLCASSPDPRRETQYFGPGTRLLVL.

This clone was recorded a few times. CDR3 sequence: CASSLRLAGGATDTQYF. The CDR3 DNA sequence: TGTGCCAGCAGCTTGAGGCTAGCGGGAGGGGCCACAGATACGCAGTATTTT. The chain has TRBV7-2 and TRBJ2-3; TRBD2 agrees at 12 bases. Germline CDR1 reads SGHTA; CDR2 reads FQGNSA. Trimming at V came to 3 bases and at J to 2 bases, leaving 6 bases not matched to a gene. The CDR3 spans 17 residues.

The V and J genes are TRBV7-3 and TRBJ2-3; D possibly corresponds to TRBD2 (7 bases). There are 16 residues in the CDR3. Germline loops: CDR1 SGHTA, CDR2 FQGTGA. The V end was cut by 5 bases, the J end by 0 bases, with 15 bases between. In DNA, the CDR3 is TGTGCCAGCAGCCCAAAGGGGGGGGGTAGCACAGATACGCAGTATTTT. Translating gives CASSPKGGGSTDTQYF.

This chain connects TRBV7-9 to TRBJ1-2; tentative D call: TRBD1 (5 bases). The CDR3 sequence is 13 residues long. V was trimmed by 0 bases and J by 7 bases, leaving 9 bases between them. Germline CDR1 is SEHNR and CDR2 is FQNEAQ (reference sequence). CDR3 nucleotides: TGTGCCAGCAGCTTAGCGTGGACAACTGGCTACACCTTC. Its translation is CASSLAWTTGYTF.

The chain couples TRBV27 to TRBJ2-7, with 10 nucleotides matching TRBD1. Germline CDR1 reads MNHEY; CDR2 reads SMNVEV (reference sequence). J lost 7 bases, V lost 3 bases, and 15 bases had no gene match. The CDR3 runs 17 residues. CDR3 sequence: CASSFIRTGGISREQYF. In nucleotides, the CDR3 is TGTGCCAGCAGTTTCATACGGACAGGGGGGATTTCGAGGGAGCAGTACTTC.

V and J are TRBV9 and TRBJ2-3, with 8 bases matching TRBD2. CDR3 length: 22 residues. The J segment lost 6 bases and the V segment lost 0 bases, leaving 27 bases of the junction unmatched. The germline CDR1 and CDR2 sequences are SGDLS and YYNGEE. CDR3 nucleotide sequence: TGTGCCAGCAGCGTAGAGGGGACCCGGGGACTAGGAGTAGGCCCGCCGCAGGATACGCAGTATTTT. Its translation is CASSVEGTRGLGVGPPQDTQYF.

The J gene is TRBJ2-2, the V gene TRBV7-9; 7 bases fit TRBD1. J lost 1 base, V lost 5 bases, and 10 bases had no gene match. The CDR3 runs 17 residues. CDR1 is SEHNR, CDR2 FQNEAQ, per germline (reference sequence). The CDR3 nucleotides read TGTGCCAGCAGCCCATATACAGGGGCACAGAACACCGGGGAGCTGTTTTTT. Its translation: CASSPYTGAQNTGELFF.

The chain combines TRBV7-9 with TRBJ2-1, with D hard to call. The CDR3 consists of 12 residues. Germline V gene sequence: CDR1 SEHNR, CDR2 FQNEAQ (reference sequence). V shed 1 base and J shed 5 bases, with 3 bases lying between them. CDR3: CASSLVNNEQFF. The DNA of the CDR3 is TGTGCCAGCAGCTTAGTAAACAATGAGCAGTTCTTC.

The chain carries TRBV29-1 and TRBJ2-1; D possibly corresponds to TRBD2 (5 bases). The CDR3 is 13 amino acids. Trimming removed 0 bases from V and 8 bases from J, with 11 bases in between. Germline V gene sequence: CDR1 SQVTM, CDR2 ANQGSEA. The CDR3 region is CSVEDAGMDEQFF. The CDR3 DNA is TGCAGCGTTGAAGACGCCGGGATGGATGAGCAGTTCTTC.

The chain carries TRBV10-3 and TRBJ2-1; maybe TRBD2 (5 bases). V lost 10 bases to trimming and J lost 7 bases, with 11 bases between them. This CDR3 has 11 amino acids. Germline V gene lookup returns CDR1 ENHRY and CDR2 SYGVKD. CDR3 residues: CATSPGNEQFF. CDR3 nucleotides: TGTGCCACCTCCCCGGGGAATGAGCAGTTCTTC.

The rearrangement uses TRBV7-2 and TRBJ1-1, with D perhaps matching TRBD1 (6 bases). CDR3 length: 14 residues. Germline values: CDR1 SGHTA, CDR2 FQGNSA. The germline V and J ends were trimmed by 5 bases and 0 bases, with 10 bases remaining between them. CDR3 DNA sequence: TGTGCCAGCAGCCCGGACAGATTGAACACTGAAGCTTTCTTT. It encodes CASSPDRLNTEAFF. The variable domain in full, completed from reference TRBV7-2 and TRBJ1-1, reads GAGVSQSPSNKVTEKGKDVELRCDPISGHTALYWYRQSLGQGLEFLIYFQGNSAPDKSGLPSDRFSAERTGGSVSTLTIQRTQQEDSAVYLCASSPDRLNTEAFFGQGTRLTVV.

The rearrangement uses TRBV27 and TRBJ1-4, with D perhaps TRBD1 (6 bases). Trimming took off 5 bases at V and 7 bases at J, with 17 bases between the two ends. The CDR3 contains 15 residues. Germline loops: CDR1 MNHEY, CDR2 SMNVEV (reference sequence). The CDR3: CASSVARGTIEKLFF. The CDR3, as DNA: TGTGCCAGCAGTGTAGCACGTGGGACAATTGAAAAACTGTTTTTT.

The chain has TRBV5-1 and TRBJ2-7; TRBD2 matches 12 bases. The CDR3 covers 16 residues. CDR1 SGHRS and CDR2 YFSETQ come from the germline V gene. The V and J ends lost 0 bases and 2 bases, in that order; junction bases with no gene match: 3. Written as DNA, the CDR3 is TGCGCCAGCAGCTTGGCTGGGACTAGCGGGCCCTACGAGCAGTACTTC. Protein sequence: CASSLAGTSGPYEQYF.

A remark on this clone: One end of the junction does not line up with germline, which may come from a read error. This sequence joins TRBV27 and TRBJ2-7; 8 bases are a match to TRBD2. The CDR3 extends over 11 amino acids. Germline CDR1 reads MNHEY; CDR2 reads SMNVEV (reference sequence). Here the CDR3 DNA reads TGTGCCAGCAGTTCCAGGACTAGCCTCGGCTTC. Translating it yields CASSSRTSLGF.

The chain has TRBV7-9 and TRBJ2-7; 12 bases are shared with TRBD2. The trim removed 5 bases at V and 7 bases at J, leaving 6 bases unmatched. Germline CDR1 reads SEHNR; CDR2 reads FQNEAQ (reference sequence). The CDR3 runs to 14 residues. CDR3 amino acids: CASSPLAGGGEQYF. The CDR3, as DNA: TGTGCCAGCAGCCCCCTAGCGGGAGGGGGAGAGCAGTACTTC.

The gene calls are TRBV19 and TRBJ1-5; TRBD1 matches at 8 bases. The CDR3 totals 14 residues. Trimming cost V 6 bases and J 7 bases; bases outside gene matches: 8. Germline V gene data show CDR1 as LNHDA and CDR2 as SQIVND (reference sequence). The CDR3 is CASRDRAGRQPQHF. The CDR3 DNA sequence: TGTGCCAGTAGGGACAGGGCAGGTAGGCAGCCCCAGCATTTT. The full variable domain, rest sourced from reference TRBV19 and TRBJ1-5, is DGGITQSPKYLFRKEGQNVTLSCEQNLNHDAMYWYRQDPGQGLRLIYYSQIVNDFQKGDIAEGYSVSREKKESFPLTVTSAQKNPTAFYLCASRDRAGRQPQHFGDGTRLSIL.

This clone appeared a few times. V and J are TRBV10-3 and TRBJ2-7, with 8 bases identical to TRBD1. The germline gives CDR1 ENHRY, CDR2 SYGVKD. CDR3 length: 12 amino acids. The ends lost 3 bases at V and 7 bases at J; junction bases unmatched: 2. The CDR3 bases are TGTGCCATCAGTGAAACAGGGGGTGAGCAGTACTTC. This translates into CAISETGGEQYF.

The V gene is TRBV7-7, the J gene TRBJ2-2, with D unclear. CDR3 length equals 15 residues. Germline-derived CDR1 and CDR2 are SSHAT and FNYEAQ (reference sequence). V was shortened by 5 bases and J by 2 bases, with 12 bases between the two germline ends. This chain's CDR3 is CASSPSSVNTGELFF. Here the CDR3 DNA reads TGTGCCAGCAGCCCGTCGTCAGTTAACACCGGGGAGCTGTTTTTT.

This clone showed up just once. The chain combines TRBV5-1 with TRBJ1-3; unclear D gene. V was shortened by 1 base and J by 0 bases, with 11 bases between the two germline ends. Looked up from germline, CDR1 is SGHRS and CDR2 is YFSETQ. The CDR3 has 16 residues. Here the CDR3 DNA reads TGCGCCAGCAGCTTGTCCGGCGGTAACTCTGGAAACACCATATATTTT. Protein sequence: CASSLSGGNSGNTIYF.